This TCR beta chain was retrieved from a study of blood T cells in healthy people across ages. Each donor was a healthy Caucasian individual from Russia, aged roughly 6 to 95. Together with a sample-barcoded 5' primer, a J-beta primer mix was included in a second PCR lasting roughly 6 to 12 cycles. Each cDNA was tagged by a template-switch adaptor containing 12 random nucleotides. TCRdb re-derived calls from the 5' RACE reads in MiXCR, one entry per CDR3 protein. The repertoire holds about 1.7 million distinct CDR3 sequences, with about 28% as singletons. This clonotype was observed a handful of times. The source material was blood. The sequence derives from a woman aged 30 to 39 in good health.

The CDR3: CSVEELGGEAFF. The CDR3 DNA reads as TGCAGCGTTGAAGAATTAGGGGGTGAAGCTTTCTTT. This chain links TRBV29-1 with TRBJ1-1; D is perhaps TRBD1 (6 bases). The CDR3 runs 12 residues. Trimming removed 0 bases from V and 7 bases from J, with 9 bases in between. Germline V lookup: CDR1 SQVTM, CDR2 ANQGSEA.